The clone carrying this T cell receptor (beta chain) was counted a single time. Measured with immunoSEQ multiplex PCR; TCRdb has only the in-frame clones, and not every one. The sample lists some 60,000 clones, around 92% occurring once. The data were obtained in a study of T cell changes during pregnancy in multiple sclerosis. CDR3 length: 14 residues. V lost 3 bases and J lost 4, with 12 bases in between. The germline CDR1 and CDR2 sequences are KGHSH and LQKENI. The sequence derives from a female donor with multiple sclerosis, enrolled in a pregnancy study. This material consisted of peripheral blood, taken in the first trimester of pregnancy. V and J are TRBV18 and TRBJ1-1, with D possibly matching TRBD1 (5 bases). CDR3: CASSPLLDSTEAFF. For the CDR3, the DNA is TGTGCCAGCTCACCCCTCCTCGACAGCACTGAAGCTTTCTTT. Combining the CDR3 with reference TRBV18 and TRBJ1-1 gives the whole variable domain NAGVMQNPRHLVRRRGQEARLRCSPMKGHSHVYWYRQLPEEGLKFMVYLQKENIIDESGMPKERFSAEFPKEGPSILRIQQVVRGDSAAYFCASSPLLDSTEAFFGQGTRLTVV.